This T cell receptor (beta chain) was profiled in a study of post-analysis software for immune sequencing data. Study-level background: Relapsing-remitting, secondary progressive and progressive-relapsing multiple sclerosis courses were included. Whole-study findings and limits: For normalized Chao1 diversity, multiple sclerosis patients scored significantly lower than controls did. Controls showed lower frequencies than patients for a few TRBV segments, and TRBV5-6, TRBV5-1 and TRBV20-1 were among these.

Sequencing libraries made from TCR beta cDNA carried unique molecular identifiers. Each CDR3 protein is one row after TCRdb ran MiXCR on the PCR reads. The data contain about 770,000 distinct CDR3 sequences, about half of them singletons. This clonotype was observed a handful of times. Its antigen is unknown. With 2 bases clipped from V and 4 bases from J, the junction kept 7 bases outside the gene matches. The CDR3 extends over 16 amino acids. Germline lookup yields CDR1 SNHLY and CDR2 FYNNEI. The sequencing input was blood. The source of this sequence is a girl aged 10-17 years with multiple sclerosis. This rearrangement joins TRBV2 to TRBJ1-2; 10 nucleotides agree with TRBD1. In nucleotides, the CDR3 is TGTGCCAGCAGTGAAAGCGGGACAGGGGCCCTCTATGGCTACACCTTC. Its protein product is CASSESGTGALYGYTF.